Following are 19 T cell receptor beta chains from one sample sequenced in a study of tumor-infiltrating lymphocytes in primary liver carcinoma. The researchers produced TCR beta cDNA from roughly 550 ng total RNA with a constant-region primer. Three rounds of nested multiplex PCR with slightly modified ARM-PCR produced TCR beta libraries. The opening two PCR rounds, around 11 cycles each, paired TRBV1-TRBV30 forward primers with a C-beta reverse primer. TCRdb recomputed calls from the multiplex PCR reads with MiXCR, one row per CDR3 protein. The table records tens of thousands of distinct CDR3 sequences, 60% to 80% of them present only once. Co-extraction of both nucleic acids (RNA and DNA) used roughly 18-32 mg of unsorted bulk tissue. The sample comprised liver tumor tissue from sampling region 5. Subset here: tumor region T5, tumor centre. The receptors derive from a man aged 35 to 55 with primary liver carcinoma and hepatitis B virus infection.

V usage is TRBV6-6 and J usage is TRBJ2-5; D may be TRBD1 (6 bases). The V end lost 6 bases, the J end lost 7 bases, and 15 bases lay between the germline ends. The germline CDR1 and CDR2 sequences are MNHNY and SVGAGI (reference sequence). CDR3 length: 13 residues. Written as DNA, the CDR3 is TGTGCCAGCAGCCTGAACAGGGTTAGGACCCAGTACTTC. This gives the protein CASSLNRVRTQYF.

The count of this clonotype is one. The chain recombines TRBV29-1 with TRBJ2-3; no definite D call. The V gene's germline CDR1 is SQVTM and CDR2 ANQGSEA. The CDR3 spans 17 residues. Deletions cut 6 bases from V and 3 bases from J, with 25 bases between. CDR3 nucleotides: TGCAGCGTCCGAACTACCTTTAGGTGTGAGGAAACAGATACGCAGTATTTT. Translation: CSVRTTFRCEETDTQYF.

Comment on this clonotype: Mismatch with germline at one junction end may stem from a read error. The rearrangement joins TRBV6-2 or TRBV6-3 to TRBJ1-5; D uncertain. Germline CDR1 MNHEY, CDR2 SVGEGT. The CDR3 is made up of 14 amino acids. The CDR3 loop reads CASSYRSSNQPQHF. The CDR3 DNA reads as TGTGCCAGCAGTTACCGATCTAGCAATCAGCCCCAGCATTTC.

To note about this clonotype: At one end the junction does not follow the germline gene, possibly because of a read error. V usage is TRBV11-1 and J usage is TRBJ2-3; D is possibly TRBD1 or TRBD2 (5 bases each). The CDR3 spans 19 residues. Germline loops: CDR1 SGHAT, CDR2 FQDESV (reference sequence). CDR3 protein: CASSSGGSSVGARTDAQYF. In nucleotides, the CDR3 is TGTGCCAGCAGCTCTGGGGGAAGTTCTGTTGGGGCCCGCACAGATGCGCAGTATTTT. Drawing the rest from reference TRBV11-1 and TRBJ2-3, the complete variable domain is EAEVAQSPRYKITEKSQAVAFWCDPISGHATLYWYRQILGQGPELLVQFQDESVVDDSQLPKDRFSAERLKGVDSTLKIQPAELGDSAMYLCASSSGGSSVGARTDAQYFGPGTRLTVL.

This clonotype came up once. At one end the junction does not follow the germline gene, possibly because of a read error. The chain recombines TRBV5-6 with TRBJ2-1; the D call may be TRBD1 or TRBD2 (7 bases each). Germline V gene lookup returns CDR1 SGHDT and CDR2 YYEEEE. CDR3 length: 17 residues. The CDR3 region has the DNA TGCGCCAACAGCTCGAACCTACAGGGGCGGGGGTACAATGAGCAGTTCTTC. It is translated as CANSSNLQGRGYNEQFF.

The chain links TRBV11-2 to TRBJ2-3; perhaps TRBD2 as D (6 bases). There are 16 residues in the CDR3. The germline V gene has CDR1 SGHAT and CDR2 FQNNGV. V lost 2 bases, J lost 2 bases, and 14 bases lay in between. The CDR3: CASSLRLTGDTDTQYF. The DNA for the CDR3 is TGTGCCAGCAGCTTAAGACTAACGGGGGACACAGATACGCAGTATTTT. Filled out from reference TRBV11-2 and TRBJ2-3, the complete variable domain reads EAGVAQSPRYKIIEKRQSVAFWCNPISGHATLYWYQQILGQGPKLLIQFQNNGVVDDSQLPKDRFSAERLKGVDSTLKIQPAKLEDSAVYLCASSLRLTGDTDTQYFGPGTRLTVL.

Details on this clonotype: Mismatch with germline at one junction end may stem from a read error. The chain recombines TRBV2 with TRBJ2-2; D perhaps matches TRBD2 (6 bases). The CDR3 length is 15 residues. Looked up from germline, CDR1 is SNHLY and CDR2 is FYNNEI. The CDR3 here is CANSEVRDGTGELFF. The CDR3 DNA follows: TGTGCCAACAGTGAAGTGCGGGATGGGACCGGGGAGCTGTTTTTT.

A word on this clonotype: The CDR3 end shows no conserved phenylalanine or tryptophan, and so a read error is likely. The V and J genes are TRBV11-3 and TRBJ2-1; the D is unclear. Looked up from germline, CDR1 is SGHNT and CDR2 is YENEEA. The CDR3 totals 14 residues. The DNA for the CDR3 is TGTGCCATCAGCTTAGGCGTCTCGAACATTGAGCAGTTCCTC. Translation gives CAISLGVSNIEQFL.

Turning to this clonotype: A junction boundary mismatches the germline segment, possibly from a read error. The chain uses TRBV6-5 and TRBJ2-3; TRBD2 might be the D (5 bases). The CDR3 is 14 residues long. CDR1 is MNHEY, CDR2 SVGAGI, per germline. The CDR3 loop reads CVSSSAGGTDTQYF. CDR3 nucleotides: TGTGTCAGCAGTTCGGCCGGAGGCACAGATACGCAGTACTTT.

The chain recombines TRBV12-3 or TRBV12-4 with TRBJ2-2; the D is unclear. The V end was cut by 6 bases, the J end by 9 bases, with 11 bases between. This CDR3 has 12 amino acids. CDR3 sequence (DNA): TGTGCCAGCAGCCAACCGGGCAGGGAGCTGTTTTTT. Translation: CASSQPGRELFF.

About this clonotype: As the CDR3 is not closed by the conserved phenylalanine or tryptophan, this likely results from a read error. The chain couples TRBV5-4 to TRBJ2-7, with D hard to call. Germline V CDR1 and CDR2: SGHNT, YYREEE (reference sequence). The CDR3 runs 14 residues. V dropped 4 bases and J dropped 7 bases, with 18 bases sitting between them. CDR3 sequence: CASSPDPSSSEQYI. The DNA of the CDR3 is TGTGCCAGCAGCCCCGACCCCTCATCCAGTGAGCAGTACATC.

As regards this clonotype: A read error may be the cause here, since a much bigger clone is one base away. The chain combines TRBV9 with TRBJ1-4, with D possibly being TRBD1 (5 bases). There are 14 residues in the CDR3. Germline V gene data show CDR1 as SGDLS and CDR2 as YYNGEE. The CDR3 protein is CTSSVQGANEKLFF. The CDR3 DNA is TGTACCAGCAGCGTTCAGGGAGCTAATGAAAAACTGTTTTTT.

V is TRBV12-3 or TRBV12-4 and J is TRBJ2-1; 11 bases match TRBD2. This CDR3 has 15 amino acids. The V gene end was trimmed by 6 bases and the J gene end by 7 bases; junction bases not matched to a gene: 8. The DNA of the CDR3 is TGTGCCAGCAGCCCCCTAGCGGGAGGTGCGAATGAGCAGTTCTTC. Translated, it gives CASSPLAGGANEQFF.

This clonotype came up once. A junction boundary mismatches the germline segment, possibly from a read error. The rearrangement links TRBV5-1 to TRBJ2-5; D possibly corresponds to TRBD2 (6 bases). CDR3 length equals 15 residues. Germline V gene data show CDR1 as SGHRS and CDR2 as YFSETQ. The CDR3 here is CASSPLGVGGETKYF. The DNA for the CDR3 is TGCGCCAGCAGCCCATTGGGTGTCGGGGGAGAGACCAAGTACTTC.

About this clonotype itself: One end of the junction varies from germline; a read error may be responsible. J is TRBJ1-2 and V is TRBV6-5; tentative D call: TRBD1 (6 bases). The CDR3 runs to 13 residues. CDR1 is MNHEY, CDR2 SVGAGI, per germline. CDR3 nucleotides: TGTGGCAGCAGAGGGGACAAGACGTATGACTACACCTTC. Residues: CGSRGDKTYDYTF.

This clonotype came up many times. The chain employs TRBV24-1 and TRBJ2-6; D is undetermined. Germline V gene data show CDR1 as KGHDR and CDR2 as SFDVKD. V lost 3 bases and J lost 0, with 8 bases in between. The CDR3 loop spans 16 amino acids. DNA of the CDR3: TGTGCCACCAGTGATGATGTTCGCTCTGGGGCCAACGTCCTGACTTTC. Protein: CATSDDVRSGANVLTF.

The V and J genes are TRBV28 and TRBJ2-2; no definite D call. This CDR3 has 15 amino acids. Trimming left V 6 bases short and J 0 bases short, with 11 bases between. Germline CDR1 reads MDHEN; CDR2 reads SYDVKM. CDR3 in DNA: TGTGCCAGCAGCTTGGGCGTGACGAACACCGGGGAGCTGTTTTTT. It specifies CASSLGVTNTGELFF. Combining the CDR3 with reference TRBV28 and TRBJ2-2 gives the whole variable domain DVKVTQSSRYLVKRTGEKVFLECVQDMDHENMFWYRQDPGLGLRLIYFSYDVKMKEKGDIPEGYSVSREKKERFSLILESASTNQTSMYLCASSLGVTNTGELFFGEGSRLTVL.

Turning to this clonotype: An end of the junction differs from the germline gene, which may be a read error. The V and J genes are TRBV9 and TRBJ2-1, with D possibly being TRBD2 (6 bases). Germline CDR1 SGDLS, CDR2 YYNGEE. This CDR3 has 15 amino acids. The CDR3 spells CASSAGTLGNNEQFF. CDR3 DNA sequence: TGTGCCAGTAGCGCCGGGACTTTAGGTAACAATGAGCAGTTCTTC.

As for this clonotype: One end of the junction is discordant with germline, which a read error may explain. The V and J genes are TRBV11-1 and TRBJ2-2, with TRBD1 as a possible D gene (6 bases). The germline V gene has CDR1 SGHAT and CDR2 FQDESV (reference sequence). This CDR3 contains 13 residues. The CDR3 region is CASIFWDTRELFF. DNA for the CDR3: TGTGCCAGCATATTTTGGGACACCCGGGAGCTGTTTTTT.